Shown below are 18 T cell receptor beta chains from a single sample sequenced in a study of CD8+ T cells in alopecia areata. Extracted RNA was reverse transcribed, and the resulting cDNA served as sequencing template. Profiling relied on immunoSEQ multiplex PCR, and the TCRdb table lists in-frame clones only, not all of them. The sample contains 150,000 to 190,000 clones, about 51% of which appear only once. The source was CD8+ T cells sorted from blood, collected at week 0. These receptor sequences come from a human donor with alopecia areata.

The gene calls are TRBV30 and TRBJ2-5; 8 bases map to TRBD2. V gave up 2 bases and J gave up 5 bases; unmatched junction bases: 10. The length of the CDR3 is 15 residues. Germline V gene lookup returns CDR1 GTSNPN and CDR2 SVGIG (reference sequence). CDR3 in DNA: TGTGCCTGGAGTCCGTACGGGGGGGAGGGGGAGACCCAGTACTTC. As protein: CAWSPYGGEGETQYF.

V and J are TRBV9 and TRBJ1-5, with D tentatively TRBD1 (6 bases). V shed 3 bases and J shed 6 bases, with 13 bases lying between them. Germline CDR1 and CDR2: SGDLS and YYNGEE. CDR3 length: 14 amino acids. The CDR3 nucleotides read TGTGCCAGCAGCGAGGGGTCGGGGGCTCAGCCCCAGCATTTT. Amino acid sequence: CASSEGSGAQPQHF.

V usage is TRBV9 and J usage is TRBJ1-2; D ambiguous. There are 14 residues in the CDR3. Trimming left V 0 bases short and J 6 bases short, with 12 bases between. CDR1 and CDR2 (germline): SGDLS, YYNGEE. CDR3 protein: CASSVEFEFDGYTF. The CDR3 bases are TGTGCCAGCAGCGTAGAATTTGAATTTGATGGCTACACCTTC.

V and J are TRBV27 and TRBJ1-5; D ambiguous. Germline V gives CDR1 MNHEY, CDR2 SMNVEV (reference sequence). V was trimmed by 4 bases and J by 0 bases, leaving 10 bases between them. CDR3 size: 15 residues. The chain's CDR3 is CASSSRLLSNQPQHF. The CDR3 DNA sequence: TGTGCCAGCAGTTCCCGACTCCTTAGCAATCAGCCCCAGCATTTT.

V is TRBV30 and J is TRBJ1-2, with 8 bases identical to TRBD1. Per germline, CDR1 GTSNPN and CDR2 SVGIG (reference sequence). The CDR3 length is 15 residues. After removal of 1 base from V and 4 bases from J, the junction contained 8 bases not matched to a gene. The CDR3 coding sequence is TGTGCCTGGAGTGAATCAGGGGGCGCGGGCTATGGCTACACCTTC. Translation: CAWSESGGAGYGYTF.

The chain employs TRBV4-3 and TRBJ2-7; the D is unclear. Deletions cut 1 base from V and 3 bases from J, with 16 bases between. Germline V gene data show CDR1 as LGHNA and CDR2 as YSLEER. There are 16 residues in the CDR3. CDR3 sequence (DNA): TGCGCCAGCAGCCAAGTGCCGGGTTCGGAGTTCTACGAGCAGTACTTC. Translated, it gives CASSQVPGSEFYEQYF.

There are a few counts of this clone. This rearrangement joins TRBV29-1 to TRBJ2-1; unclear D gene. This CDR3 comprises 11 residues. The V gene lost 6 bases and the J gene lost 7 bases, with 10 bases spanning the gap. Germline values: CDR1 SQVTM, CDR2 ANQGSEA. The CDR3 nucleotides are TGCAGCGTCCTTTATCGGAATGAGCAGTTCTTC. Protein product: CSVLYRNEQFF.

This clone was observed a handful of times. The CDR3 sequence is CAWSVGAGREQYF. CDR3 DNA: TGTGCCTGGAGTGTCGGTGCAGGGCGCGAGCAGTACTTC. The V call is TRBV30, the J call TRBJ2-7; D perhaps matches TRBD1 (5 bases). CDR3 length: 13 residues. Germline CDR1 reads GTSNPN; CDR2 reads SVGIG (reference sequence). Trimming shortened V by 0 bases and J by 6 bases, and 12 bases separated the two germline ends. Drawing the rest from reference TRBV30 and TRBJ2-7, the complete variable domain is SQTIHQWPATLVQPVGSPLSLECTVEGTSNPNLYWYRQAAGRGLQLLFYSVGIGQISSEVPQNLSASRPQDRQFILSSKKLLLSDSGFYLCAWSVGAGREQYFGPGTRLTVT.

V gene TRBV27 combines with J gene TRBJ2-1; 9 bases map to TRBD2. Germline trimming cut 2 bases from V and 1 base from J; bases unmatched to any gene: 12. CDR1 is MNHEY and CDR2 is SMNVEV in the germline V gene (reference sequence). The CDR3 sequence is 19 residues long. CDR3 protein: CASSLERGALSGSYNEQFF. DNA of the CDR3: TGTGCCAGCAGTTTAGAGCGGGGGGCATTATCTGGTTCCTACAATGAGCAGTTCTTC.

This clone was detected a few times. This chain connects TRBV9 to TRBJ2-1; D is undetermined. Looked up from germline, CDR1 is SGDLS and CDR2 is YYNGEE. The CDR3 loop spans 12 amino acids. The V and J ends lost 3 bases and 10 bases respectively, with 11 bases between them. The CDR3, as DNA: TGTGCCAGCAGCGGAACACTTAAGGAGCAGTTCTTC. It specifies CASSGTLKEQFF. The full variable domain, rest sourced from reference TRBV9 and TRBJ2-1, is DSGVTQTPKHLITATGQRVTLRCSPRSGDLSVYWYQQSLDQGLQFLIQYYNGEERAKGNILERFSAQQFPDLHSELNLSSLELGDSALYFCASSGTLKEQFFGPGTRLTVL.

This clone occurred a few times. The chain employs TRBV7-9 and TRBJ2-1, with 7 bases matching TRBD1. This CDR3 comprises 12 residues. Trimming removed 8 bases from V and 13 bases from J; junction bases left unmatched: 11. CDR1 and CDR2 (germline): SEHNR, FQNEAQ (reference sequence). In DNA, the CDR3 is TGTGCCAGCGGGGCACCGAGGGACAGACAGTTCTTC. As protein: CASGAPRDRQFF.

The table lists this clone with a few counts. The J gene is TRBJ1-4, the V gene TRBV28, with D possibly matching TRBD1 (5 bases). In germline, CDR1 is MDHEN, CDR2 SYDVKM. The CDR3 covers 12 residues. V gave up 7 bases and J gave up 15 bases, with 18 bases separating them. The CDR3 reads CASTPGGGFMFF. The DNA of the CDR3 is TGTGCCAGCACCCCCGGGGGGGGGTTTATGTTTTTT.

CDR3: CASSLDRDRGSGDVLTF. The CDR3 DNA is TGTGCCAGCAGCTTAGATCGGGACAGGGGCTCTGGCGACGTCCTGACTTTC. The J gene is TRBJ2-6, the V gene TRBV11-3; 10 bases fit TRBD1. There are 17 residues in the CDR3. From germline, CDR1 is SGHNT and CDR2 YENEEA. With V trimmed by 0 bases and J by 11 bases, 10 bases remained unmatched.

V gene TRBV29-1 combines with J gene TRBJ2-4; 8 bases are shared with TRBD2. The V gene's germline CDR1 is SQVTM and CDR2 ANQGSEA. J was trimmed by 3 bases and V by 4 bases; bases with no gene match: 5. This CDR3 contains 14 residues. The CDR3 region is CSVGGGLDKNIQYF. In DNA, the CDR3 is TGCAGCGTTGGAGGGGGACTAGACAAAAACATTCAGTACTTC. The whole variable domain, filled in from reference TRBV29-1 and TRBJ2-4, reads SAVISQKPSRDICQRGTSLTIQCQVDSQVTMMFWYRQQPGQSLTLIATANQGSEATYESGFVIDKFPISRPNLTFSTLTVSNMSPEDSSIYLCSVGGGLDKNIQYFGAGTRLSVL.

J is TRBJ2-2 and V is TRBV29-1, with D perhaps assigned TRBD1 or TRBD2 (5 bases each). Germline V CDR1 and CDR2: SQVTM, ANQGSEA. V shed 5 bases and J shed 1 base, with 8 bases lying between them. The CDR3 is 13 residues long. This CDR3 reads CSVYGGNTGELFF. The DNA of the CDR3 is TGCAGCGTTTATGGGGGGAACACCGGGGAGCTGTTTTTT.

There are a few counts of this clone. The chain carries TRBV7-3 and TRBJ2-7; 9 nucleotides match TRBD1. Germline lookup yields CDR1 SGHTA and CDR2 FQGTGA. The CDR3 runs to 15 residues. The V segment lost 5 bases and the J segment 5 bases; nucleotides outside the gene matches: 10. The CDR3 reads CASSRAGGQGHEQYF. The CDR3 region has the DNA TGTGCCAGCAGCCGCGCAGGGGGACAGGGACACGAGCAGTACTTC.

Notes on this clone: Distinct nucleotide sequences in the sample also encode this CDR3. V and J are TRBV30 and TRBJ1-6, with 8 nucleotides matching TRBD1. The junction had 4 bases not matched to a gene; V was cut back by 1 base and J by 8 bases. Germline V gives CDR1 GTSNPN, CDR2 SVGIG (reference sequence). This CDR3 has 14 residues. In nucleotides, the CDR3 is TGTGCCTGGAGTGCGGGGACAGGCGATTCACCCCTCCACTTT. This gives the protein CAWSAGTGDSPLHF. Full variable domain (remainder filled in from reference TRBV30 and TRBJ1-6): SQTIHQWPATLVQPVGSPLSLECTVEGTSNPNLYWYRQAAGRGLQLLFYSVGIGQISSEVPQNLSASRPQDRQFILSSKKLLLSDSGFYLCAWSAGTGDSPLHFGNGTRLTVT.

In its sample, this clone was seen once. J is TRBJ1-5 and V is TRBV30, with 7 bases lining up with TRBD1. CDR3 size: 15 residues. Losses at the gene ends were 2 bases for V and 3 bases for J; bases not matched to a gene: 7. CDR1 and CDR2 (germline): GTSNPN, SVGIG (reference sequence). The CDR3 sequence is CAWSFGDSSNQPQHF. The DNA of the CDR3 is TGTGCCTGGAGTTTTGGGGACAGCTCCAATCAGCCCCAGCATTTT.